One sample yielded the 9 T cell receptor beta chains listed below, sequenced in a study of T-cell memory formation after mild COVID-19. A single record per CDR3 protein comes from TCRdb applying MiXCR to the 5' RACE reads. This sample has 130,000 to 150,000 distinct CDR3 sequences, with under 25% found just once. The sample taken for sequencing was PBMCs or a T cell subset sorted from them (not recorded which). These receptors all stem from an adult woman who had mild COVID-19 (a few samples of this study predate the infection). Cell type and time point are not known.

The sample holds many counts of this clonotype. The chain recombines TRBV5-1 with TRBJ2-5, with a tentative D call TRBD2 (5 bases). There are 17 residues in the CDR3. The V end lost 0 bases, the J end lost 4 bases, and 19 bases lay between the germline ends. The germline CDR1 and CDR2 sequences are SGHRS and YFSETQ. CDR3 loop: CASSLAVGGASGETQYF. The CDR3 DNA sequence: TGCGCCAGCAGCTTGGCGGTCGGAGGCGCAAGTGGAGAGACCCAGTACTTC.

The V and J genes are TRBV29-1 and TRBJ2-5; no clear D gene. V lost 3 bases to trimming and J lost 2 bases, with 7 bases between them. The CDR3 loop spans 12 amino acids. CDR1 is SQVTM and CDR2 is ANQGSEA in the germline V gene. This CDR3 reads CSVEKEQETQYF. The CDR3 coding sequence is TGCAGCGTTGAGAAGGAGCAAGAGACCCAGTACTTC.

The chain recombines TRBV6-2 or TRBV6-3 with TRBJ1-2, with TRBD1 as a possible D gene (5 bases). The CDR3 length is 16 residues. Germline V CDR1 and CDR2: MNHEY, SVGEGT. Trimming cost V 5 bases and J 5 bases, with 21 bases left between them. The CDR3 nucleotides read TGTGCCAGCAGTCCGCAGGGTTCGAGTTCCCCTTATGGCTACACCTTC. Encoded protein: CASSPQGSSSPYGYTF.

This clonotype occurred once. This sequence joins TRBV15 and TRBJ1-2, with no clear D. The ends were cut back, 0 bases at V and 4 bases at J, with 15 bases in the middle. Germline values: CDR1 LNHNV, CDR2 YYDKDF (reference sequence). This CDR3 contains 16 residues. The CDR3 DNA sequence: TGTGCCACCAGCAGAGATTTAGAGGTGATACCCTATGGCTACACCTTC. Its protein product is CATSRDLEVIPYGYTF.

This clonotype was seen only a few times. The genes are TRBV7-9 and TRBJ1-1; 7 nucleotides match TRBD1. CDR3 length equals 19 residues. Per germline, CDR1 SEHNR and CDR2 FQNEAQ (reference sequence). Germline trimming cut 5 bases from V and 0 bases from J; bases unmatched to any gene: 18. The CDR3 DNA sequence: TGTGCCAGCAGCCCCAAGAATCTCCGCAGGGGGGGCATGAACACTGAAGCTTTCTTT. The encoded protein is CASSPKNLRRGGMNTEAFF.

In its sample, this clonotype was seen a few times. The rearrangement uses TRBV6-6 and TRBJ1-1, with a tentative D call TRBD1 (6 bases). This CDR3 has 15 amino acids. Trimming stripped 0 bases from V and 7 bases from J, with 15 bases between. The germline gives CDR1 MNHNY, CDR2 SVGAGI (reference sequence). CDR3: CASSYSYRTVLEAFF. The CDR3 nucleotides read TGTGCCAGCAGTTACTCGTATCGGACAGTACTTGAAGCTTTCTTT.

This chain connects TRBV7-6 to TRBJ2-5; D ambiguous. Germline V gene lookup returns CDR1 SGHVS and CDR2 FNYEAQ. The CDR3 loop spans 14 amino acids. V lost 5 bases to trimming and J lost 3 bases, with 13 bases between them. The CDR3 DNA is TGTGCCAGCAGCCTAACAATAACAAAAGAGACCCAGTACTTC. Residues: CASSLTITKETQYF.

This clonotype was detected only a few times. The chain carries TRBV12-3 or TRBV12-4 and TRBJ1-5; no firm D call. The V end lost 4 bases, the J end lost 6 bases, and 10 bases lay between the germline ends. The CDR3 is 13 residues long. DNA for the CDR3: TGTGCCAGCAGTTGGGCTGTAGGTCAGCCCCAGCATTTT. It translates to CASSWAVGQPQHF.

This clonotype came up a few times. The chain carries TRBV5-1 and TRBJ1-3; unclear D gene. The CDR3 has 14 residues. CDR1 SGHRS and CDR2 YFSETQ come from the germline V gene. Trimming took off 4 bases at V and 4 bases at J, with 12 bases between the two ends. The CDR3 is CASSLLGSGNTIYF. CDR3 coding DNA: TGCGCCAGCAGCCTGCTGGGTTCAGGAAACACCATATATTTT.